At least ten counts were recorded for the clone carrying this TCR beta chain. The sample belongs to a study of Graves' ophthalmopathy and Graves' hyperthyroidism. Study-level background: Sampling took place at initial diagnosis, with peripheral blood obtained before any treatment.

Orbital computed tomography, together with clinical symptoms, serum thyroxine, TRAb and thyroid ultrasound, was used for diagnosis. Researchers took RNA transcripts and amplified TCR beta CDR3 regions from them. HTBI primers were employed in first-round RT-PCR, then a second-round multiplex PCR followed. One entry per CDR3 protein results from TCRdb running MiXCR on the multiplex PCR reads. The table lists around 600,000 distinct CDR3 sequences, more than 40% of them singletons. Germline CDR1 is ENHRY and CDR2 is SYGVKD. Trimming stripped 0 bases from V and 6 bases from J, with 8 bases between. The CDR3 consists of 14 residues.

This clonotype originated in an adult man with Graves' ophthalmopathy. Input material: peripheral blood. This sequence joins TRBV10-3 and TRBJ1-4, with D possibly TRBD1 on 6 matching bases. CDR3 DNA sequence: TGTGCCATCAGTGAGTCTGCAGGGGATGAAAAACTGTTTTTT. It is translated as CAISESAGDEKLFF.